The rows below give T cell receptor beta chains drawn from one sample of a study of T cells in Graves' hyperthyroidism and ophthalmopathy. TCRdb reprocessed the multiplex PCR reads via MiXCR and lists one record per CDR3 protein. The repertoire has more than 550,000 distinct CDR3 sequences, roughly a sixth of them found once; the top ten carry around 15%. Sequenced input: blood. These receptors came from a man over 45 with Graves' hyperthyroidism. Each CDR3 is given with its conserved first and last residue. D genes are given only for firm matches. Clone size is shown for a subset of rows, as once, few, many or a class of expanded clone.

15 few TRBJ1-6 TRBV27 - CASSWGSRGNSPLHF TGTGCCAGCAGTTGGGGGAGCAGGGGCAATTCACCCCTCCACTTT
15 many TRBJ1-4 TRBV12-3/TRBV12-4 - CASRPQGGTNEKLFF TGTGCCAGCAGACCTCAGGGTGGGACTAATGAAAAACTGTTTTTT
15 - TRBJ2-2 TRBV20-1 TRBD1 CSAPAGTGVAGELFF TGCAGTGCCCCTGCAGGGACAGGGGTTGCCGGGGAGCTGTTTTTT
17 once TRBJ2-5 TRBV28 TRBD2 CASSLRTSGTYQETQYF TGTGCCAGCAGTTTAAGGACTAGCGGGACGTACCAAGAGACCCAGTACTTC
16 many TRBJ2-5 TRBV27 - CASSPTQVQGQETQYF TGTGCCAGCAGTCCGACACAGGTCCAAGGGCAAGAGACCCAGTACTTC
16 many TRBJ2-6 TRBV28 - CASRGTRYSGANVLTF TGTGCCAGCAGGGGGACACGATACTCTGGGGCCAACGTCCTGACTTTC
16 once TRBJ2-7 TRBV6-5 - CASSYSSDSVPYEQYF TGTGCCAGCAGTTACTCGTCGGACAGTGTTCCCTACGAGCAGTACTTC
15 many TRBJ1-2 TRBV12-3/TRBV12-4 - CASSFPEGGDYGYTF TGTGCCAGCAGTTTCCCCGAGGGGGGTGACTATGGCTACACCTTC
13 many TRBJ2-7 TRBV2 - CASSEWYSYEQYF TGTGCCAGCAGTGAATGGTACTCCTACGAGCAGTACTTC
16 many TRBJ2-1 TRBV28 TRBD2 CASSFVGTSGDNEQFF TGTGCCAGCAGTTTTGTCGGGACTAGCGGGGACAATGAGCAGTTCTTC
13 - TRBJ2-7 TRBV5-6 - CASSLGLPREQYF TGTGCCAGCAGCTTGGGACTGCCCCGCGAGCAGTACTTC
12 many TRBJ2-7 TRBV14 - CARAGFSYEQYF TGTGCCCGCGCAGGGTTCTCCTACGAGCAGTACTTC
15 - TRBJ2-1 TRBV7-3 TRBD2 CASSFSLAGYNEQFF TGTGCCAGCAGCTTTTCACTAGCGGGATACAATGAGCAGTTCTTC
16 once TRBJ2-7 TRBV3-1 TRBD2 CANSPELAGVSYEQYF TGTGCCAACAGCCCAGAGCTAGCGGGAGTTTCCTACGAGCAGTACTTC
15 few TRBJ2-2 TRBV30 TRBD2 CAWTRLAGRTGELFF TGTGCCTGGACCCGACTAGCGGGACGCACCGGGGAGCTGTTTTTT
14 - TRBJ1-4 TRBV30 - CAWREPGRGEELFF TGTGCCTGGAGAGAACCGGGTCGGGGGGAAGAACTGTTTTTT